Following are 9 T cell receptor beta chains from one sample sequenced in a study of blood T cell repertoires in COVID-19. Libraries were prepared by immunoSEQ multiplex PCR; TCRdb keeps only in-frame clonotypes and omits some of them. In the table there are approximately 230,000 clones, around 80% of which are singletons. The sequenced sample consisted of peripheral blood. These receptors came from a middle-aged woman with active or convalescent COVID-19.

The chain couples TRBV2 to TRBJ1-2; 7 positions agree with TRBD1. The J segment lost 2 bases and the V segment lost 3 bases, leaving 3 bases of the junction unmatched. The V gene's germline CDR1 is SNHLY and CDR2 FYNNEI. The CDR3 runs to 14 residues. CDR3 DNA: TGTGCCAGCAGTGACCACAGGGGCAACTATGGCTACACCTTC. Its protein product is CASSDHRGNYGYTF.

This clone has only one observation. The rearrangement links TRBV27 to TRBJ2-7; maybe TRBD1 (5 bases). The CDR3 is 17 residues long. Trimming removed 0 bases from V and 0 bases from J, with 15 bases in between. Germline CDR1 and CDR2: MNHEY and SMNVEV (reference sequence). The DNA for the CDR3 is TGTGCCAGCAGTTTATCTCCTTTTAGGGGATCCTCCTACGAGCAGTACTTC. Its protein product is CASSLSPFRGSSYEQYF.

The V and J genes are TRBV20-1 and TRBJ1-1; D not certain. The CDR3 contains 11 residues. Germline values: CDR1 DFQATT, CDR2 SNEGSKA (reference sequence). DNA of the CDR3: TGCGCAACTGGGAGAGACACTGAAGCTTTCTTT. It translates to CATGRDTEAFF.

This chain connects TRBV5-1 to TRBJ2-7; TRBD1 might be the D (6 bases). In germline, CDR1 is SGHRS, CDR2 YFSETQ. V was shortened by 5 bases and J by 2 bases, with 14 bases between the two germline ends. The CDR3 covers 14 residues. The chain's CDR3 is CASSPRGYAYEQYF. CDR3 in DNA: TGCGCCAGCAGTCCCAGGGGATACGCCTACGAGCAGTACTTC. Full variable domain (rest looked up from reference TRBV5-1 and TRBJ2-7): KAGVTQTPRYLIKTRGQQVTLSCSPISGHRSVSWYQQTPGQGLQFLFEYFSETQRNKGNFPGRFSGRQFSNSRSEMNVSTLELGDSALYLCASSPRGYAYEQYFGPGTRLTVT.

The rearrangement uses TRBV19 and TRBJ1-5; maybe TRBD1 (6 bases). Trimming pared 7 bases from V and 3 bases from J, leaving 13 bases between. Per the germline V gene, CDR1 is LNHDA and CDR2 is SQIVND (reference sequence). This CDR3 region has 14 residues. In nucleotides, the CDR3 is TGTGCCAGTACCCAACAGGGTGTCAATCAGCCCCAGCATTTT. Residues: CASTQQGVNQPQHF.

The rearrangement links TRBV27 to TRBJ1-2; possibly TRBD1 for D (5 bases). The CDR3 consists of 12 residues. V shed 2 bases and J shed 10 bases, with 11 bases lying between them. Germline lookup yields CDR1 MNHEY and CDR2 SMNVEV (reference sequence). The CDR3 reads CASSLGSGDYTF. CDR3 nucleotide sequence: TGTGCCAGCAGTTTAGGCTCGGGGGACTACACCTTC.

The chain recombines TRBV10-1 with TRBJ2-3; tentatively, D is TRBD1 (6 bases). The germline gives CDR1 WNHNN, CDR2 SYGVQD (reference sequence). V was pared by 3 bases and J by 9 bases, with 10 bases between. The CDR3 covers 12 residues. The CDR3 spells CASSDSGVTQYF. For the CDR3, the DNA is TGCGCCAGCAGTGATTCAGGGGTAACGCAGTATTTT.

The CDR3 bases are TGTGCCAGCAGCCTACAGTACACTGAAGCTTTCTTT. Its translation is CASSLQYTEAFF. The chain uses TRBV6-5 and TRBJ1-1; no reliable D call. Germline CDR1 is MNHEY and CDR2 is SVGAGI. The CDR3 is 12 residues long. The V gene lost 6 bases and the J gene lost 3 bases, with 8 bases spanning the gap.

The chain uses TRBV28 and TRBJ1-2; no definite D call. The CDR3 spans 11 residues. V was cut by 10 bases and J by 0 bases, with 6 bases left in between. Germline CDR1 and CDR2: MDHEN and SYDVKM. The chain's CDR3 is CAIVSNYGYTF. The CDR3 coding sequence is TGTGCCATAGTCTCTAACTATGGCTACACCTTC.